Detailed here is one T cell receptor beta chain. What it recognizes is unknown. V lost 7 bases and J lost 7, with 12 bases in between. The CDR3 is made up of 11 amino acids. In germline, CDR1 is SQVTM, CDR2 ANQGSEA. Indicated treatment: approximately nine-day PBMC culture with coronavirus spike peptide pools or control peptides (ViraFEST assay). The sample comes from a study of vaccination and CD4 T cells after COVID-19. Study as a whole: The stimulus for the cells was overlapping spike peptides derived from SARS-CoV-2, HCoV-NL63, HCoV-OC43 and HCoV-229E.

An Oncomine TCR Beta short-read assay was used to sequence the DNA from cultured CD4+ T cells. TCRdb recomputed calls from the PCR reads with MiXCR, one row per CDR3 protein. The sample lists about 14,000 distinct CDR3 sequences, about three fifths occurring once. Material: CD4+ T cells from blood, cultured in vitro. The source of this sequence is a human donor who had recovered from COVID-19. The chain has TRBV29-1 and TRBJ2-3; a possible D gene is TRBD2 (5 bases). This CDR3 reads CSETRVNTQYF. The CDR3 region has the DNA TGCAGCGAAACGAGGGTGAATACGCAGTATTTT.